The 30 T cell receptor beta chains listed next were all sequenced from one sample in a study of graft-versus-host responses after intestinal transplantation. These receptors are not linked to any known antigen. Method: immunoSEQ multiplex PCR; TCRdb's copy keeps in-frame clones and lacks some. Of tens of thousands of clones in the sample, approximately 93% were seen once. This specimen consisted of unstimulated CD4+ T cells sorted from spleen or lymph node cells, obtained before transplant. These receptors all come from a human donor who was the organ donor for an intestinal transplant.

The chain carries TRBV6-5 and TRBJ2-7, with a tentative D call TRBD1 (5 bases). The CDR3 consists of 13 residues. The germline V and J ends were trimmed by 5 bases and 2 bases, with 10 bases remaining between them. Germline loops: CDR1 MNHEY, CDR2 SVGAGI. This CDR3 is CASSTGFTYEQYF. CDR3 coding DNA: TGTGCCAGCAGTACAGGATTCACCTACGAGCAGTACTTC.

The CDR3 sequence: CASSVELAGNNEQFF. The CDR3, as DNA: TGTGCCAGCAGCGTAGAGCTAGCGGGGAACAATGAGCAGTTCTTC. The rearrangement uses TRBV9 and TRBJ2-1; 9 bases match TRBD2. J gave up 5 bases and V 0 bases, and 3 bases lay outside the gene matches. The CDR3 runs to 15 residues. Germline V gene lookup returns CDR1 SGDLS and CDR2 YYNGEE.

The chain employs TRBV5-8 and TRBJ2-3; D is uncertain. The CDR3 has 13 residues. The germline V gene encodes CDR1 SGHTS and CDR2 YDEGEE. V was trimmed by 0 bases and J by 6 bases, leaving 8 bases between them. CDR3 sequence (DNA): TGTGCCAGCAGCTTGGTACACGTGGATACGCAGTATTTT. Its protein product is CASSLVHVDTQYF.

The V and J genes are TRBV7-9 and TRBJ1-1; D might be TRBD1 (5 bases). CDR1 is SEHNR and CDR2 is FQNEAQ in the germline V gene (reference sequence). This CDR3 region has 13 residues. Trimming took 2 bases from V and 4 from J, leaving 8 bases between them. CDR3 sequence reads: CASSLQGGTEAFF. The CDR3 coding sequence is TGTGCCAGCAGCTTACAGGGTGGCACTGAAGCTTTCTTT.

The CDR3, as DNA: TGTGCCAGCAGCCTACAGGGTGGAAATTCACCCCTCCACTTT. The encoded protein is CASSLQGGNSPLHF. The chain employs TRBV7-2 and TRBJ1-6, with D perhaps TRBD1 (6 bases). V lost 5 bases to trimming and J lost 7 bases, with 12 bases between them. Germline V gene data show CDR1 as SGHTA and CDR2 as FQGNSA. The CDR3 runs 14 residues.

The chain has TRBV10-2 and TRBJ1-2; D is uncertain. Deletions cut 4 bases from V and 0 bases from J, with 9 bases between. The germline CDR1 and CDR2 sequences are WSHSY and SAAADI. The CDR3 contains 14 residues. The CDR3 sequence: CASSGKETNYGYTF. The CDR3 nucleotides are TGCGCCAGCAGTGGGAAGGAGACTAACTATGGCTACACCTTC.

The chain recombines TRBV13 with TRBJ2-6; D is ambiguous. The germline gives CDR1 PRHDT, CDR2 FYEKMQ (reference sequence). Trimming took 3 bases from V and 4 from J, leaving 7 bases between them. The CDR3 totals 14 residues. For the CDR3, the DNA is TGTGCCAGCAGCTTCCGGGTCGGGGCCAACGTCCTGACTTTC. It is translated as CASSFRVGANVLTF.

The gene calls are TRBV7-2 and TRBJ1-3; D is perhaps TRBD1 (6 bases). Germline CDR1 reads SGHTA; CDR2 reads FQGNSA. The ends were cut back, 3 bases at V and 0 bases at J, with 9 bases in the middle. The CDR3 loop spans 15 amino acids. For the CDR3, the DNA is TGTGCCAGCAGCTTCACAGGGTACTCTGGAAACACCATATATTTT. It translates to CASSFTGYSGNTIYF.

The chain links TRBV7-6 to TRBJ1-2; TRBD1 matches 8 bases. CDR1 is SGHVS, CDR2 FNYEAQ, per germline. The CDR3 totals 17 residues. J gave up 6 bases and V 5 bases, and 17 bases lay outside the gene matches. CDR3 coding DNA: TGTGCCAGCAGCCCTATCCAGGGGGCGCTTCGGAAAGATGGCTACACCTTC. Protein: CASSPIQGALRKDGYTF.

V usage is TRBV21-1 and J usage is TRBJ1-2; TRBD1 is the table's D call, not checked against the DNA. TRBV21-1 is an annotated pseudogene. This CDR3 spans 17 amino acids. CDR3 sequence (DNA): TGTGCCAGCAGCAAAGTTCTACAGGGGGCGGTTAACTATGGCTACACCTTC. Amino acids: CASSKVLQGAVNYGYTF.

The rearrangement links TRBV5-1 to TRBJ1-2, with TRBD1 identical over 12 bases. The junction had 5 bases not matched to a gene; V was cut back by 4 bases and J by 7 bases. In germline, CDR1 is SGHRS, CDR2 YFSETQ. The CDR3 covers 14 residues. CDR3 sequence: CASSAGDRGPGYTF. For the CDR3, the DNA is TGCGCCAGCAGCGCAGGGGACAGGGGGCCTGGCTACACCTTC.

The chain joins TRBV30 to TRBJ2-3; D is ambiguous. Germline CDR1 and CDR2: GTSNPN and SVGIG (reference sequence). This CDR3 contains 12 residues. Trimming left V 0 bases short and J 6 bases short, with 7 bases between. This chain's CDR3 is CAWSVQADTQYF. The CDR3 DNA reads TGTGCCTGGAGTGTTCAAGCCGATACGCAGTATTTT.

V is TRBV5-1 and J is TRBJ1-6; a weak D match, TRBD1 (5 bases). CDR1 is SGHRS and CDR2 is YFSETQ in the germline V gene. The V end lost 4 bases, the J end lost 3 bases, and 8 bases lay between the germline ends. The CDR3 consists of 14 residues. The DNA for the CDR3 is TGCGCCAGCAGCGTGGACATCTATAATTCACCCCTCCACTTT. Its translation: CASSVDIYNSPLHF.

The rearrangement links TRBV5-8 to TRBJ1-3, with TRBD1 matching 7 bases. The CDR3 has 14 amino acids. The junction had 2 bases not matched to a gene; V was cut back by 4 bases and J by 1 base. Germline V lookup: CDR1 SGHTS, CDR2 YDEGEE. CDR3 amino acids: CASSPTGSGNTIYF. CDR3 coding DNA: TGTGCCAGCAGCCCGACAGGGTCTGGAAACACCATATATTTT.

The V call is TRBV11-3, the J call TRBJ1-2; possible D gene TRBD1, 6 bases. CDR3 length: 14 residues. V was trimmed by 1 base and J by 2 bases, leaving 8 bases between them. Germline V lookup: CDR1 SGHNT, CDR2 YENEEA. CDR3 sequence reads: CASSLGGTNYGYTF. CDR3 nucleotides: TGTGCCAGCAGCTTAGGAGGGACAAACTATGGCTACACCTTC.

V and J are TRBV19 and TRBJ1-1, with TRBD1 as a possible D gene (5 bases). Germline lookup yields CDR1 LNHDA and CDR2 SQIVND (reference sequence). Trimming stripped 4 bases from V and 0 bases from J, with 24 bases between. CDR3 length equals 19 residues. CDR3: CASSTAGKLSISMNTEAFF. CDR3 DNA sequence: TGTGCCAGTAGTACTGCAGGGAAGCTCTCTATTTCGATGAACACTGAAGCTTTCTTT.

The CDR3 sequence: CASSFGTSGGKTQYF. The CDR3 nucleotides are TGTGCCAGCAGCTTCGGGACTAGCGGGGGAAAGACCCAGTACTTC. The rearrangement links TRBV11-3 to TRBJ2-5; 14 nucleotides match TRBD2. From germline, CDR1 is SGHNT and CDR2 YENEEA. With V trimmed by 3 bases and J by 6 bases, 3 bases remained unmatched. The CDR3 covers 15 residues.

The V call is TRBV30, the J call TRBJ2-1; TRBD2 aligns across 11 bases. Trimming took 2 bases from V and 9 from J; bases not matched to a gene: 12. CDR1 GTSNPN and CDR2 SVGIG come from the germline V gene (reference sequence). The CDR3 sequence is 16 residues long. CDR3: CAWSLQLAGARGEQFF. DNA of the CDR3: TGTGCCTGGAGTCTCCAACTAGCGGGGGCTCGGGGTGAGCAGTTCTTC.

In its sample, this clone was seen once. The junction shows a germline mismatch at one end, possibly a read error. CDR3 coding DNA: TGTGCCAGCAGCCTAACCGGGACAGGGGGCTTGGAGCAGTTCTTC. This sequence encodes CASSLTGTGGLEQFF. The chain has TRBV7-3 and TRBJ2-1; TRBD1 matches at 12 bases. CDR1 is SGHTA, CDR2 FQGTGA, per germline. This CDR3 comprises 15 residues.

The chain couples TRBV9 to TRBJ1-1; TRBD1 is a possible D gene (5 bases). The CDR3 extends over 15 amino acids. Trimming took 0 bases from V and 4 from J, leaving 13 bases between them. Germline-derived CDR1 and CDR2 are SGDLS and YYNGEE. The CDR3 spells CASSVEGQGFTEAFF. The CDR3, as DNA: TGTGCCAGCAGCGTAGAGGGGCAGGGTTTCACTGAAGCTTTCTTT. The variable domain in full, completed from reference TRBV9 and TRBJ1-1, reads DSGVTQTPKHLITATGQRVTLRCSPRSGDLSVYWYQQSLDQGLQFLIQYYNGEERAKGNILERFSAQQFPDLHSELNLSSLELGDSALYFCASSVEGQGFTEAFFGQGTRLTVV.

This rearrangement joins TRBV21-1 to TRBJ2-1; TRBD2, the D gene given by the table, was not confirmed from the DNA. TRBV21-1 is a documented pseudogene. This CDR3 has 14 amino acids. The CDR3 sequence is CASSKTEGRDEQFF. CDR3 DNA sequence: TGTGCCAGCAGCAAAACGGAGGGGAGAGATGAGCAGTTCTTC.

The chain employs TRBV6-5 and TRBJ1-1, with D unresolved. The V and J ends lost 5 bases and 3 bases respectively, with 4 bases between them. The germline gives CDR1 MNHEY, CDR2 SVGAGI. The CDR3 has 11 amino acids. The CDR3 sequence: CASSLHTEAFF. Written as DNA, the CDR3 is TGTGCCAGCAGTCTTCACACTGAAGCTTTCTTT.

J is TRBJ2-1 and V is TRBV5-4, with 7 bases that match TRBD2. The CDR3 covers 16 residues. CDR1 is SGHNT, CDR2 YYREEE, per germline (reference sequence). Trimming cost V 1 base and J 4 bases; bases outside gene matches: 8. CDR3 amino acids: CASSLTWGGQYNEQFF. The CDR3 DNA reads TGTGCCAGCAGCTTGACTTGGGGGGGTCAGTACAATGAGCAGTTCTTC.

The CDR3 DNA follows: TGCGCCAGCAGCTTGTGGGGACGGACGAACACTGAAGCTTTCTTT. Amino acids: CASSLWGRTNTEAFF. The chain couples TRBV5-1 to TRBJ1-1; TRBD1 might be the D (5 bases). The CDR3 is 15 amino acids. Per germline, CDR1 SGHRS and CDR2 YFSETQ. V lost 1 base and J 1 base, leaving 11 bases between the germline ends.

As concerns this clone: Other DNA sequences in the sample encode the same CDR3. V usage is TRBV7-2 and J usage is TRBJ2-7, with 11 positions matching TRBD2. CDR1 and CDR2 (germline): SGHTA, FQGNSA. The CDR3 consists of 14 residues. Trimming cost V 1 base and J 4 bases; bases outside gene matches: 0. Here the CDR3 reads CASSLGLAGYEQYF. In nucleotides, the CDR3 is TGTGCCAGCAGCTTAGGACTAGCGGGGTACGAGCAGTACTTC. The full variable domain, completed using reference TRBV7-2 and TRBJ2-7, is GAGVSQSPSNKVTEKGKDVELRCDPISGHTALYWYRQSLGQGLEFLIYFQGNSAPDKSGLPSDRFSAERTGGSVSTLTIQRTQQEDSAVYLCASSLGLAGYEQYFGPGTRLTVT.

For this clone: Other DNA sequences within the sample encode an identical CDR3. The chain is built from TRBV5-6 and TRBJ2-3, with unresolved D. CDR3 size: 13 residues. V lost 2 bases to trimming and J lost 3 bases, with 7 bases between them. In germline, CDR1 is SGHDT, CDR2 YYEEEE. The CDR3 bases are TGTGCCAGCAGCTTAAAGGGAACAGATACGCAGTATTTT. This sequence encodes CASSLKGTDTQYF.

This rearrangement joins TRBV6-1 to TRBJ2-7, with D hard to call. The CDR3 runs 11 residues. The germline gives CDR1 MNHNS, CDR2 SASEGT. V shed 2 bases and J shed 7 bases, with 6 bases lying between them. The CDR3 nucleotides read TGTGCCAGCAGTGAACGTGGGGAGCAGTACTTC. Protein: CASSERGEQYF.

The V gene is TRBV19, the J gene TRBJ2-7; D remains ambiguous. This CDR3 region has 15 residues. CDR1 LNHDA and CDR2 SQIVND come from the germline V gene (reference sequence). Trimming took off 3 bases at V and 3 bases at J, with 15 bases between the two ends. CDR3 in DNA: TGTGCCAGTAGTATCCGTAGGGCCTCAATCTACGAGCAGTACTTC. This encodes CASSIRRASIYEQYF.

This chain uses TRBV20-1 with TRBJ2-7; D call uncertain. V lost 7 bases to trimming and J lost 4 bases, with 11 bases between them. Germline values: CDR1 DFQATT, CDR2 SNEGSKA (reference sequence). The CDR3 length is 11 residues. For the CDR3, the DNA is TGCAGTGTTACCCCCCGTTACGAGCAGTACTTC. The encoded protein is CSVTPRYEQYF.

The V gene is TRBV18, the J gene TRBJ1-1; 9 bases agree with TRBD1. Germline CDR1 KGHSH, CDR2 LQKENI. CDR3 length: 15 amino acids. V lost 3 bases, J lost 4 bases, and 6 bases stayed unmatched. CDR3 in amino acids: CASSPPNRGPTEAFF. CDR3 coding DNA: TGTGCCAGCTCACCCCCTAACAGGGGGCCCACTGAAGCTTTCTTT. The full variable domain, rest sourced from reference TRBV18 and TRBJ1-1, is NAGVMQNPRHLVRRRGQEARLRCSPMKGHSHVYWYRQLPEEGLKFMVYLQKENIIDESGMPKERFSAEFPKEGPSILRIQQVVRGDSAAYFCASSPPNRGPTEAFFGQGTRLTVV.